This is a list of T cell receptor beta chains from one sample in a study of blood T cell repertoires in COVID-19. Clones were sequenced by immunoSEQ multiplex PCR, and TCRdb holds only the in-frame ones, with some missing. This sample has about 300,000 clones, with more than 70% found just once. Material: peripheral blood. The receptors come from a woman aged 30 to 39 who had recovered from COVID-19. Both conserved end residues are part of each CDR3.

v_gene	j_gene	CDR3aa
TRBV30	TRBJ2-3	CAWSPDSSSTDTQYF
TRBV6-5	TRBJ2-2	CASILALNTGELFF
TRBV11-2	TRBJ2-2	CASSFDRSGELFF
TRBV6-5	TRBJ2-1	CATKQVAGLYNEQFF
TRBV6-5	TRBJ1-3	CASSYTPVITGNTIYF
TRBV28	TRBJ1-2	CASSLYRGQGGNYGYTF
TRBV7-8	TRBJ1-5	CASSGRQTPWPQHF
TRBV30	TRBJ1-6	CAWGTQGSYNSPLHF
TRBV28	TRBJ2-7	CASSFLGGGYEQYF
TRBV4-3	TRBJ2-7	CASSPGLGYEQYF
TRBV6-2/TRBV6-3	TRBJ2-7	CASSLKLVLTYEQYF
TRBV13	TRBJ1-2	CASSSGQGNYGYTF
TRBV29-1	TRBJ2-7	CSVAQGNSEQYF
TRBV19	TRBJ1-2	CASQSDRGLNYGYTF
TRBV7-3	TRBJ2-2	CASSQVPIGGHTGELFF
TRBV7-6	TRBJ2-2	CASSLVQDGGTGELFF
TRBV5-4	TRBJ1-6	CASSAAGQAIYNSPLHF
TRBV2	TRBJ2-3	CASRGLAGGSLDTQYF
TRBV7-8	TRBJ1-2	CASSPGQSNYGYTF
TRBV9	TRBJ1-5	CASSARLGQPQHF
TRBV12-3/TRBV12-4	TRBJ2-7	CASSPGQGYEQYF
TRBV3-1/TRBV3-2	TRBJ2-3	CASSQDHPGSTDTQYF
TRBV7-8	TRBJ2-5	CASSSGGTSVVETQYF
TRBV14	TRBJ1-2	CASSRQAGYGYTF
TRBV21-1	TRBJ2-3	CASSTSGGLAGDTDTQYF
TRBV6-5	TRBJ2-4	CANRTGSIHIQYF
TRBV6-5	TRBJ2-3	CASSWSGPSGTQYF
TRBV28	TRBJ1-1	CASSWTKSTEAFF
TRBV9	TRBJ1-1	CASSVERGTEAFF
TRBV7-7	TRBJ2-5	CASSFSWDSQETQYF
TRBV2	TRBJ2-3	CASMRDRTTDTQYF
TRBV28	TRBJ2-7	CASSSTQTGRVRYF
TRBV5-4	TRBJ1-6	CASSYKATGQNNSPLHF
TRBV24-1	TRBJ2-3	CATSEPRSQFTDTQYF
TRBV11-1	TRBJ2-5	CASSRGGQGETQYF
TRBV7-9	TRBJ2-1	CASSLDGGEQFF
TRBV2	TRBJ2-2	CASSGQGGAGELFF
TRBV18	TRBJ1-2	CASSPRGGLHYGYTF
TRBV19	TRBJ2-7	CASRIWVDRVKSYEQYF
TRBV30	TRBJ1-2	CAWSPQGTWYYGYTF
TRBV11-2	TRBJ2-2	CASSADRFLGAGELFF
TRBV28	TRBJ2-7	CASSGQGAGYEQYF
TRBV7-2	TRBJ1-1	CASSSRAGVTEAFF
TRBV6-4	TRBJ1-4	CASSEGKQGRPNEKLFF
TRBV5-8	TRBJ2-5	CASSLGDRQETQYF
TRBV27	TRBJ2-7	CASSSPAQKGTWEQYF
TRBV3-1/TRBV3-2	TRBJ1-4	CASSPGTGATNEKLFF
TRBV9	TRBJ2-7	CASSVGTGTATYEQYF
TRBV19	TRBJ1-5	CASSIVYDQPQHF
TRBV30	TRBJ2-4	CAWSVLSLSPGTDLAKNIQYF
TRBV6-2/TRBV6-3	TRBJ2-7	CASSYGRQGFYEQYF
TRBV19	TRBJ1-1	CASSIPGAEAFF
TRBV5-1	TRBJ1-4	CASSLGAGTNEKLFF
TRBV12-5	TRBJ2-1	CASGLGTTGVSSYNEQFF
TRBV5-5	TRBJ1-6	CASSFDRWNSPLHF
TRBV7-8	TRBJ2-2	CASSSGTLAGVGPRELFF